A single sample is the source of the 32 T cell receptor beta chains below, sequenced in a study of blood T cell repertoires in COVID-19. Clones were sequenced by immunoSEQ multiplex PCR, and TCRdb holds only the in-frame ones, with some missing. This table holds about 300,000 clones, roughly 82% found once. The sample comprised peripheral blood. The source is a woman in her forties or fifties with acute or convalescent COVID-19.

This chain connects TRBV19 to TRBJ2-3; 13 bases are shared with TRBD2. CDR3 size: 15 residues. Germline values: CDR1 LNHDA, CDR2 SQIVND (reference sequence). Losses at the gene ends were 7 bases for V and 4 bases for J; bases not matched to a gene: 5. CDR3 protein: CASTILAGGSDTQYF. CDR3 nucleotide sequence: TGTGCCAGTACCATACTAGCGGGAGGGTCAGATACGCAGTATTTT.

A single count supports this clone. The genes are TRBV5-1 and TRBJ2-7, with 9 nucleotides matching TRBD1. The V gene end was trimmed by 0 bases and the J gene end by 6 bases; junction bases not matched to a gene: 7. The CDR3 is 15 residues long. From germline, CDR1 is SGHRS and CDR2 YFSETQ. The CDR3 is CASSLVVGQGTEQYF. Written as DNA, the CDR3 is TGCGCCAGCAGCTTGGTAGTGGGACAGGGTACCGAGCAGTACTTC.

This chain links TRBV4-1 with TRBJ2-2, with a tentative D call TRBD2 (6 bases). There are 13 residues in the CDR3. The ends were cut back, 0 bases at V and 9 bases at J, with 8 bases in the middle. The germline V gene has CDR1 MGHRA and CDR2 YSYEKL. The CDR3 loop reads CASSQDRTRELFF. The DNA for the CDR3 is TGCGCCAGCAGCCAAGATCGGACTAGGGAGCTGTTTTTT.

The rearrangement links TRBV5-6 to TRBJ2-2, with D uncertain. CDR1 and CDR2 (germline): SGHDT, YYEEEE. This CDR3 comprises 14 residues. V lost 0 bases and J 8 bases, leaving 11 bases between the germline ends. The CDR3 spells CASSLAGAPGELFF. The DNA for the CDR3 is TGTGCCAGCAGCTTGGCAGGCGCCCCTGGGGAGCTGTTTTTT.

This clone was seen only once. The chain employs TRBV23-1 and TRBJ1-2; tentative D call: TRBD1 (6 bases). TRBV23-1 is designated an ORF whose function remains uncertain. V was clipped by 8 bases and J by 5 bases, with 18 bases between them. This CDR3 is built from 14 residues. The CDR3 nucleotides read TGCGCCAGCGATTACAGGGAGTCCGCTTATGGCTACACCTTC. Translated: CASDYRESAYGYTF.

CDR3 sequence reads: CASSSNLAGPYEQYF. As DNA, the CDR3 is TGTGCCAGCAGCTCGAATCTAGCGGGACCCTACGAGCAGTACTTC. The chain links TRBV7-2 to TRBJ2-7, with TRBD2 identical over 9 bases. The CDR3 contains 15 residues. From germline, CDR1 is SGHTA and CDR2 FQGNSA. J was trimmed by 2 bases and V by 4 bases; bases with no gene match: 6.

The chain couples TRBV7-3 to TRBJ1-1; 9 bases are shared with TRBD1. V lost 5 bases and J lost 5; bases outside the gene matches: 6. Looked up from germline, CDR1 is SGHTA and CDR2 is FQGTGA. This CDR3 comprises 14 residues. As DNA, the CDR3 is TGTGCCAGCAGCCCACAGGGGGCGCGAACTGAAGCTTTCTTT. Amino acids: CASSPQGARTEAFF.

The chain couples TRBV28 to TRBJ1-2, with D possibly being TRBD1 (6 bases). The CDR3 is 13 amino acids. V was pared by 7 bases and J by 2 bases, with 11 bases between. Germline CDR1 MDHEN, CDR2 SYDVKM. CDR3 coding DNA: TGTGCCAGCAACGACAGGAGGAACTATGGCTACACCTTC. It translates to CASNDRRNYGYTF.

The chain has TRBV19 and TRBJ1-5, with 8 bases fitting TRBD1. Germline lookup yields CDR1 LNHDA and CDR2 SQIVND (reference sequence). This CDR3 has 15 amino acids. V was clipped by 2 bases and J by 5 bases; unmatched bases: 5. CDR3 amino acids: CASSINRGWDQPQHF. The CDR3 DNA sequence: TGTGCCAGTAGTATAAACAGGGGGTGGGATCAGCCCCAGCATTTT.

This sequence joins TRBV7-9 and TRBJ2-7; 9 nucleotides agree with TRBD2. CDR1 and CDR2 (germline): SEHNR, FQNEAQ (reference sequence). The CDR3 runs 16 residues. Trimming removed 2 bases from V and 0 bases from J; junction bases left unmatched: 5. This CDR3 is CASSLYDSGSSYEQYF. The CDR3 bases are TGTGCCAGCAGCTTATACGATAGCGGGAGCTCCTACGAGCAGTACTTC.

The V gene is TRBV12-3 or TRBV12-4, the J gene TRBJ2-7; TRBD1 matches at 7 bases. V trimming: 6 bases; J trimming: 3 bases; junction bases outside the gene matches: 5. This CDR3 has 13 amino acids. CDR3 DNA: TGTGCCAGCAGAAGACAGGGTGGCTACGAGCAGTACTTC. Translation gives CASRRQGGYEQYF.

CDR3 bases: TGTGCCAGCAGCGACCGGGACAGGCAGCCTTTCTTT. This encodes CASSDRDRQPFF. The chain joins TRBV9 to TRBJ1-1, with 8 bases matching TRBD1. J was trimmed by 12 bases and V by 3 bases; bases with no gene match: 7. CDR3 size: 12 residues. Germline values: CDR1 SGDLS, CDR2 YYNGEE. The full variable domain, with the rest looked up from reference TRBV9 and TRBJ1-1, is DSGVTQTPKHLITATGQRVTLRCSPRSGDLSVYWYQQSLDQGLQFLIQYYNGEERAKGNILERFSAQQFPDLHSELNLSSLELGDSALYFCASSDRDRQPFFGQGTRLTVV.

This sequence joins TRBV6-7 and TRBJ1-1; 9 bases map to TRBD1. TRBV6-7 is an open reading frame whose function is uncertain. Trimming cost V 2 bases and J 0 bases; bases outside gene matches: 13. CDR3 size: 19 residues. The CDR3 reads CASSYLGQGKAEMNTEAFF. CDR3 sequence (DNA): TGTGCCAGCAGTTACCTGGGACAGGGAAAAGCAGAAATGAACACTGAAGCTTTCTTT.

The CDR3 loop is CASSLDRGLAGSQYF. In DNA form, the CDR3 reads TGTGCCAGCAGCTTGGACAGGGGACTAGCGGGGTCGCAGTACTTC. This chain uses TRBV7-2 with TRBJ2-7; 13 nucleotides align to TRBD2. Germline V gene sequence: CDR1 SGHTA, CDR2 FQGNSA. The V and J ends lost 3 bases and 9 bases, in that order; junction bases with no gene match: 8. The CDR3 sequence is 15 residues long.

This chain links TRBV24-1 with TRBJ1-5; 10 bases agree with TRBD1. Germline V CDR1 and CDR2: KGHDR, SFDVKD. V shed 4 bases, J shed 4 bases, and the junction held 6 bases outside the gene matches. There are 16 residues in the CDR3. The DNA for the CDR3 is TGTGCCACCAGTGACCCACGACAGGGGGCAAATCAGCCCCAGCATTTT. Protein sequence: CATSDPRQGANQPQHF.

This clone was observed once. J is TRBJ2-7 and V is TRBV29-1; TRBD1 agrees at 10 bases. The CDR3 spans 14 residues. V shed 6 bases, J shed 0 bases, and the junction held 5 bases outside the gene matches. The germline V gene has CDR1 SQVTM and CDR2 ANQGSEA. CDR3 sequence (DNA): TGCAGCGTAACGACAGGGGGCTTCTCCTACGAGCAGTACTTC. Protein: CSVTTGGFSYEQYF.

The chain couples TRBV18 to TRBJ1-2; 7 bases map to TRBD1. V shed 4 bases, J shed 3 bases, and the junction held 8 bases outside the gene matches. The germline CDR1 and CDR2 sequences are KGHSH and LQKENI. This CDR3 has 15 amino acids. The CDR3 DNA reads as TGTGCCAGCTCACTGCGGACAGGAATCGACTATGGCTACACCTTC. Protein product: CASSLRTGIDYGYTF.

This sequence joins TRBV27 and TRBJ2-1; the D gene is possibly TRBD2 (5 bases). The CDR3 sequence is 14 residues long. V lost 7 bases to trimming and J lost 4 bases, with 14 bases between them. Germline lookup yields CDR1 MNHEY and CDR2 SMNVEV (reference sequence). The CDR3 nucleotides read TGTGCCAGCAAAGCTGAGGGCGGTTACAATGAGCAGTTCTTC. This translates into CASKAEGGYNEQFF.

This chain connects TRBV28 to TRBJ2-7, with D possibly being TRBD2 (5 bases). CDR1 is MDHEN and CDR2 is SYDVKM in the germline V gene. CDR3 length: 15 amino acids. V gave up 5 bases and J gave up 0 bases, with 14 bases separating them. Here the CDR3 reads CASSPADLSSYEQYF. In nucleotides, the CDR3 is TGTGCCAGCAGTCCGGCGGACTTGAGCTCCTACGAGCAGTACTTC. Filled out from reference TRBV28 and TRBJ2-7, the complete variable domain reads DVKVTQSSRYLVKRTGEKVFLECVQDMDHENMFWYRQDPGLGLRLIYFSYDVKMKEKGDIPEGYSVSREKKERFSLILESASTNQTSMYLCASSPADLSSYEQYFGPGTRLTVT.

This clone has only a few counts. The chain links TRBV5-1 to TRBJ1-4; TRBD1 aligns across 8 bases. Germline trimming cut 3 bases from V and 6 bases from J; bases unmatched to any gene: 7. Germline-derived CDR1 and CDR2 are SGHRS and YFSETQ. The length of the CDR3 is 15 residues. As DNA, the CDR3 is TGCGCCAGCAGCTGGGCAGGGGGCGCGGATGAAAAACTGTTTTTT. The encoded protein is CASSWAGGADEKLFF.

The chain joins TRBV20-1 to TRBJ2-5, with D hard to call. The CDR3 runs to 10 residues. Per germline, CDR1 DFQATT and CDR2 SNEGSKA (reference sequence). The ends were cut back, 6 bases at V and 7 bases at J, with 9 bases in the middle. The CDR3 DNA is TGCAGTGCATACACCATGACCCAGTACTTC. The encoded protein is CSAYTMTQYF.

V usage is TRBV5-4 and J usage is TRBJ2-7; 8 nucleotides agree with TRBD1. With 0 bases clipped from V and 2 bases from J, the junction kept 4 bases outside the gene matches. This CDR3 is 15 amino acids long. Germline-derived CDR1 and CDR2 are SGHNT and YYREEE (reference sequence). The CDR3 nucleotides are TGTGCCAGCAGCTTGGTTGGACAGGGTGCCTACGAGCAGTACTTC. It encodes CASSLVGQGAYEQYF.

V is TRBV19 and J is TRBJ2-6, with TRBD1 identical over 9 bases. Looked up from germline, CDR1 is LNHDA and CDR2 is SQIVND (reference sequence). The CDR3 sequence is 16 residues long. Losses at the gene ends were 5 bases for V and 2 bases for J; bases not matched to a gene: 4. CDR3 sequence (DNA): TGTGCCAGTAGTCGACAGGGGGGTGCTGGGGCCAACGTCCTGACTTTC. This gives the protein CASSRQGGAGANVLTF.

The chain has TRBV2 and TRBJ1-1; 9 bases are a match to TRBD1. The CDR3 loop spans 14 amino acids. J gave up 3 bases and V 6 bases, and 5 bases lay outside the gene matches. Per the germline V gene, CDR1 is SNHLY and CDR2 is FYNNEI. The CDR3 DNA reads TGTGCCAGCAGGGCGACAGGGGGGGACACTGAAGCTTTCTTT. Translation: CASRATGGDTEAFF.

The chain carries TRBV24-1 and TRBJ2-5; 9 positions agree with TRBD1. CDR1 KGHDR and CDR2 SFDVKD come from the germline V gene. V dropped 5 bases and J dropped 3; count of bases not matched to a gene: 12. The CDR3 has 17 amino acids. CDR3 sequence: CATSVGTGRVTKETQYF. DNA of the CDR3: TGTGCCACCAGTGTGGGGACAGGGAGGGTTACCAAAGAGACCCAGTACTTC.

The rearrangement joins TRBV28 to TRBJ2-3; TRBD2 matches at 15 bases. Germline assignment: CDR1 MDHEN and CDR2 SYDVKM. CDR3 size: 18 residues. V gave up 2 bases and J gave up 4 bases; unmatched junction bases: 7. CDR3 sequence (DNA): TGTGCCAGCAGTTTACTCCGGACTAGCGGGAGGGGCTCAGATACGCAGTATTTT. Translation gives CASSLLRTSGRGSDTQYF.

The V and J genes are TRBV23-1 and TRBJ1-5, with a possible D match to TRBD1 (5 bases). TRBV23-1 is an ORF, with its function uncertain. Trimming took 2 bases from V and 4 from J, leaving 6 bases between them. The length of the CDR3 is 13 residues. CDR3 DNA: TGCGCCAGCAGTCAAAGGACAAATCAGCCCCAGCATTTT. It encodes CASSQRTNQPQHF.

The chain is built from TRBV27 and TRBJ1-5, with 11 nucleotides matching TRBD1. The junction had 4 bases not matched to a gene; V was cut back by 2 bases and J by 4 bases. Germline CDR1 and CDR2: MNHEY and SMNVEV (reference sequence). This CDR3 is built from 16 residues. The CDR3 here is CASSLGTGGANQPQHF. The CDR3 DNA follows: TGTGCCAGCAGTTTAGGGACAGGGGGGGCAAATCAGCCCCAGCATTTT.

This chain uses TRBV4-1 with TRBJ2-7, with a possible D match to TRBD2 (7 bases). The CDR3 length is 15 residues. Per germline, CDR1 MGHRA and CDR2 YSYEKL. V lost 4 bases and J lost 1, with 14 bases in between. Here the CDR3 DNA reads TGCGCCAGCAGCCCAAGGGGGGGAGGGTCCTACGAGCAGTACTTC. It specifies CASSPRGGGSYEQYF.

The chain is built from TRBV7-2 and TRBJ1-4; D is unclear. The germline gives CDR1 SGHTA, CDR2 FQGNSA. The CDR3 sequence is 16 residues long. Trimming took 1 base from V and 0 from J, leaving 9 bases between them. The CDR3 loop reads CASSLVPVATNEKLFF. For the CDR3, the DNA is TGTGCCAGCAGCTTAGTTCCTGTTGCAACTAATGAAAAACTGTTTTTT. Full variable domain (rest looked up from reference TRBV7-2 and TRBJ1-4): GAGVSQSPSNKVTEKGKDVELRCDPISGHTALYWYRQSLGQGLEFLIYFQGNSAPDKSGLPSDRFSAERTGGSVSTLTIQRTQQEDSAVYLCASSLVPVATNEKLFFGSGTQLSVL.

The chain has TRBV6-2 or TRBV6-3 and TRBJ2-2; weak D call: TRBD2 (6 bases). Per the germline V gene, CDR1 is MNHEY and CDR2 is SVGEGT. This CDR3 is 16 amino acids long. The V end lost 2 bases, the J end lost 5 bases, and 15 bases lay between the germline ends. For the CDR3, the DNA is TGTGCCAGCAGTTACGGTTGGGCAGGGAGGACCGGGGAGCTGTTTTTT. Its protein product is CASSYGWAGRTGELFF.

The chain recombines TRBV29-1 with TRBJ2-3; D is uncertain. Trimming left V 7 bases short and J 0 bases short, with 11 bases between. The CDR3 sequence is 13 residues long. CDR1 is SQVTM and CDR2 is ANQGSEA in the germline V gene. In DNA form, the CDR3 reads TGCAGCGCTCAAGCCCCCAGCACAGATACGCAGTATTTT. This sequence encodes CSAQAPSTDTQYF.